One sample yielded the 9 T cell receptor beta chains listed below, sequenced in a study of T cells in Graves' hyperthyroidism and ophthalmopathy. TCR beta CDR3 region amplification was performed from RNA transcripts. In the first-round RT-PCR of the TCR CDR3, the HTBI primer set was used. TCRdb recomputed calls from the multiplex PCR reads with MiXCR, one row per CDR3 protein. The sample yields about 690,000 distinct CDR3 sequences, roughly 17% seen once. The specimen sequenced was blood. These receptors originate from a man aged 45-65 years with Graves' hyperthyroidism.

This clonotype has a count of ten or more. This rearrangement joins TRBV27 to TRBJ1-2; a possible D gene is TRBD1 (6 bases). The CDR3 spans 14 residues. CDR1 is MNHEY, CDR2 SMNVEV, per germline (reference sequence). V gave up 3 bases and J gave up 5 bases, with 13 bases separating them. The CDR3 DNA reads TGTGCCAGCAGTTTCGGAGGGGGAGGGTATGGCTACACCTTC. It translates to CASSFGGGGYGYTF.

The chain employs TRBV29-1 and TRBJ2-5; 9 bases align to TRBD1. This CDR3 has 13 amino acids. Looked up from germline, CDR1 is SQVTM and CDR2 is ANQGSEA. The V segment lost 6 bases and the J segment 5 bases; nucleotides outside the gene matches: 7. In DNA, the CDR3 is TGCAGCGTAGACAGGGGGATGGGGGAGACCCAGTACTTC. Translating gives CSVDRGMGETQYF.

This clonotype has more than one count but fewer than ten. V gene TRBV3-1 combines with J gene TRBJ1-5, with 7 bases aligning to TRBD1. This CDR3 is built from 14 residues. Germline CDR1 LGHDT, CDR2 YNNKEL (reference sequence). V gave up 4 bases and J gave up 5 bases; unmatched junction bases: 5. CDR3 region: CASSLNRGDQPQHF. CDR3 bases: TGTGCCAGCAGCCTGAACAGGGGAGATCAGCCCCAGCATTTT.

A word on this clonotype: This may stem from a read error, because a much larger clone lies one nucleotide away. The chain couples TRBV2 to TRBJ2-5, with D perhaps matching TRBD1 or TRBD2 (5 bases each). Per the germline V gene, CDR1 is SNHLY and CDR2 is FYNNEI. This CDR3 spans 15 amino acids. V lost 1 base and J 7 bases, leaving 16 bases between the germline ends. CDR3 coding DNA: TGTGCCAGCAGTGAAGGACAGAGGGAACTGGGGACCCAGTACTTC. Encoded protein: CASSEGQRELGTQYF.

This clonotype is a singleton in its sample. This could be a read error, since a much larger clone is one nucleotide away. This chain uses TRBV29-1 with TRBJ2-3, with 8 bases that match TRBD2. The ends lost 7 bases at V and 4 bases at J; junction bases unmatched: 16. Germline CDR1 SQVTM, CDR2 ANQGSEA. There are 16 residues in the CDR3. In DNA form, the CDR3 reads TGCAGCGCCATAAGCGGGAGACTGCAAGTATCAGATACGCAGTATTTT. Translation: CSAISGRLQVSDTQYF.

This clonotype was detected ten times or more. The chain links TRBV3-1 to TRBJ1-2; the D is unclear. V lost 3 bases, J lost 2 bases, and 4 bases lay in between. CDR1 and CDR2 (germline): LGHDT, YNNKEL (reference sequence). This CDR3 region has 12 residues. DNA for the CDR3: TGTGCCAGCAGCCAGGGCAACTATGGCTACACCTTC. Translation gives CASSQGNYGYTF.

This rearrangement joins TRBV7-2 to TRBJ2-2; D remains ambiguous. CDR1 SGHTA and CDR2 FQGNSA come from the germline V gene. The V gene lost 3 bases and the J gene lost 4 bases, with 12 bases spanning the gap. The CDR3 totals 15 residues. Here the CDR3 reads CASSFGSSSTGELFF. The CDR3 DNA reads as TGTGCCAGCAGCTTTGGCAGTTCTTCCACCGGGGAGCTGTTTTTT.

CDR3 region: CASSDRDRGREQYF. CDR3 DNA sequence: TGTGCCAGCAGTGACCGGGACAGGGGGCGCGAGCAGTACTTC. V and J are TRBV25-1 and TRBJ2-7, with 12 bases lining up with TRBD1. The trim removed 3 bases at V and 6 bases at J, leaving 3 bases unmatched. There are 14 residues in the CDR3. CDR1 is MGHDK and CDR2 is SYGVNS in the germline V gene.

The chain carries TRBV5-1 and TRBJ2-5; 10 nucleotides agree with TRBD1. V lost 4 bases to trimming and J lost 3 bases; unmatched junction nucleotides: 9. Germline V CDR1 and CDR2: SGHRS, YFSETQ. CDR3 length equals 16 residues. The CDR3 nucleotides read TGCGCCAGCAGCCTGAGACAGGGGGCCGTTGAAGAGACCCAGTACTTC. Translation: CASSLRQGAVEETQYF.